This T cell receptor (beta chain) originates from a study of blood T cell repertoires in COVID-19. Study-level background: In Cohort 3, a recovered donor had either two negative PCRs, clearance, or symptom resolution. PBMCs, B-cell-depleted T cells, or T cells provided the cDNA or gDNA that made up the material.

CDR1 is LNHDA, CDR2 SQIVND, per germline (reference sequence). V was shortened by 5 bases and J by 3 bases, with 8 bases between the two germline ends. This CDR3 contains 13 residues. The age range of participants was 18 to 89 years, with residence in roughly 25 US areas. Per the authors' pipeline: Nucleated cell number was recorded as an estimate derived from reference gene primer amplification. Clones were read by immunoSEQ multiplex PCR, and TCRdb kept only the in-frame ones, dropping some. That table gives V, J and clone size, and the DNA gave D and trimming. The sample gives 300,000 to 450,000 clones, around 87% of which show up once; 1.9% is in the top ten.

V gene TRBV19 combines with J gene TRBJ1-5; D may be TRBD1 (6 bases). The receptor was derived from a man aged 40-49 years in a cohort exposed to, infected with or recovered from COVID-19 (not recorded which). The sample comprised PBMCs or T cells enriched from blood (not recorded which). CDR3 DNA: TGTGCCAGTAGTCAGGGGTACAATCAGCCCCAGCATTTT. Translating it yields CASSQGYNQPQHF.